Listed below are T cell receptor beta chains from one sample, sequenced in a study of cytomegalovirus exposure and HLA in healthy donors. Only in-frame clones appear in the TCRdb table, and some are missing; sequencing was by immunoSEQ multiplex PCR. The repertoire consists of under 130,000 clones, with around three quarters occurring once and the leading ten covering about 3.4%. The specimen sequenced was PBMCs. The receptor set was obtained from a woman aged 40 to 50 in good health and CMV-seronegative. CDR3s include the opening cysteine and the closing phenylalanine or tryptophan. Each record gives: D gene, clone size, J gene, V gene, CDR3 DNA, CDR3 protein. A D gene is named only where the DNA matches it firmly. The size field is filled for only some rows; it gives once, few, many or a size class.

TRBD1 NA TRBJ1-1 TRBV5-1 TGCGCCAGCAGCTTCGCGACAGGGGGCACTGAAGCTTTCTTT CASSFATGGTEAFF
NA NA TRBJ2-2 TRBV4-2 TGTGCCAGCAGCCATAGTAGGCAGGTGAACACCGGGGAGCTGTTTTTT CASSHSRQVNTGELFF
NA NA TRBJ2-1 TRBV6-5 TGTGCCAGCAGTTACTCTACTAGCCCAACCAATGAGCAGTTCTTC CASSYSTSPTNEQFF
TRBD2 NA TRBJ2-4 TRBV28 TGTGCCAGCAGTATGCCGGGACTAGCAGAAGCCAAAAACATTCAGTACTTC CASSMPGLAEAKNIQYF
NA NA TRBJ1-6 TRBV6-6 TGTGCCAGCAGTTACTCGACAGCAGATTCACCCCTCCACTTT CASSYSTADSPLHF
TRBD2 few TRBJ2-7 TRBV27 TGTGCCAGCAGTTCTTTGACTAGCGGGAGTTACGAGCAGTACTTC CASSSLTSGSYEQYF
TRBD1 NA TRBJ1-1 TRBV5-1 TGCGCCAGCAGCTTGGGGGGGACAGGGGGTTTTACCGAAGCTTTCTTT CASSLGGTGGFTEAFF
NA NA TRBJ1-1 TRBV4-1 TGCGCCAGCAGCCAAGTATCCCGGGACAATGAAGCTTTCTTT CASSQVSRDNEAFF
TRBD2 NA TRBJ2-1 TRBV14 TGTGCCAGCAGTGCTTGGGCGGGGGGCTCCTACAATGAGCAGTTCTTC CASSAWAGGSYNEQFF
TRBD1 NA TRBJ1-5 TRBV19 TGTGCCAGTAGTATAGAGGGACAGGGGGCGGAGGGAAGCAATCAGCCCCAGCATTTT CASSIEGQGAEGSNQPQHF